Listed here are 25 T cell receptor beta chains from one sample, sequenced in a study of T cell repertoires in cytomegalovirus infection. MiXCR was run by TCRdb on the reads, yielding one entry per CDR3 protein. The sample consists of 800,000 to 950,000 distinct CDR3 sequences, approximately 32% of them appearing once. Their target antigens are unknown. This sample comprised cultured CD8+ T cells from PBMCs, obtained from culture after CMV antigen stimulation. The origin of the receptors is a human donor in good health (CMV status not recorded). Some clones in this sample may be carry-over from other donors' samples.

To note about this clonotype: The junction differs from germline at one of its ends, possibly a read error. This sequence joins TRBV4-2 and TRBJ2-1; D perhaps matches TRBD2 (6 bases). The CDR3 consists of 16 residues. From germline, CDR1 is LGHNA and CDR2 YNFKEQ. CDR3: CASSPGGGGAYSEQFF. The CDR3, as DNA: TGTGCCAGCAGCCCCGGGGGTGGCGGCGCCTACAGTGAGCAGTTCTTC.

In this sample, this clonotype turned up a few times. The V and J genes are TRBV6-2 or TRBV6-3 and TRBJ2-7, with 10 positions matching TRBD2. The V gene's germline CDR1 is MNHEY and CDR2 SVGEGT. V was pared by 2 bases and J by 4 bases, with 11 bases of the junction left unmatched. CDR3 length: 17 residues. The DNA for the CDR3 is TGTGCCAGCAGTTACCCCTCAGGGCTAGCGGGAGTGTACGAGCAGTACGTC. This encodes CASSYPSGLAGVYEQYV.

With regard to this clonotype: At one end, the junction sequence differs from germline, possibly due to a read error. The CDR3 DNA reads TGTGGCATCAGCGGTGTCTCGGGGGGGGACTACAATGAGCAGTTCTTC. Encoded protein: CGISGVSGGDYNEQFF. This chain connects TRBV10-3 to TRBJ2-1, with 8 bases matching TRBD2. The CDR3 runs 16 residues. Per the germline V gene, CDR1 is ENHRY and CDR2 is SYGVKD.

This clonotype showed up just a few times. V is TRBV7-9 and J is TRBJ2-2, with 9 bases identical to TRBD1. Looked up from germline, CDR1 is SEHNR and CDR2 is FQNEAQ (reference sequence). The CDR3 runs to 15 residues. Trimming cost V 6 bases and J 7 bases; bases outside gene matches: 9. DNA for the CDR3: TGTGCCAGCAGGGACAACAGGGGGCAATACGGGGAGCTGTTTTTT. It translates to CASRDNRGQYGELFF.

The V call is TRBV6-6, the J call TRBJ2-7; D is possibly TRBD1 (6 bases). Germline-derived CDR1 and CDR2 are MNHNY and SVGAGI (reference sequence). The CDR3 has 13 amino acids. With 2 bases removed from V and 5 bases from J, the gap between germline ends came to 10 bases. CDR3 DNA: TGTGCCAGCAGTTACGGCAGGGGCCACGAGCAGTACTTC. The encoded protein is CASSYGRGHEQYF.

This clonotype was seen only a few times. The chain carries TRBV20-1 and TRBJ1-5; D is uncertain. Germline CDR1 reads DFQATT; CDR2 reads SNEGSKA (reference sequence). The V end lost 3 bases, the J end lost 7 bases, and 19 bases lay between the germline ends. The CDR3 is 15 amino acids. CDR3 sequence reads: CSASFLTATTQPQHF. The CDR3 DNA follows: TGCAGTGCTAGTTTCCTTACAGCGACCACCCAGCCCCAGCATTTT.

The V and J genes are TRBV6-2 or TRBV6-3 and TRBJ2-7; 15 nucleotides align to TRBD2. V gave up 2 bases and J gave up 5 bases; unmatched junction bases: 7. The germline V gene has CDR1 MNHEY and CDR2 SVGEGT. The CDR3 runs to 17 residues. CDR3 loop: CASSYDGLAGGPHEQYV. In DNA, the CDR3 is TGTGCCAGCAGTTACGACGGACTAGCGGGGGGGCCCCACGAGCAGTACGTC.

On this clonotype itself: It may be a read error: a sequence one base away is much more abundant. The chain has TRBV7-6 and TRBJ1-2; a weak D match, TRBD1 (5 bases). The CDR3 is 14 amino acids. Germline assignment: CDR1 SGHVS and CDR2 FNYEAQ. In nucleotides, the CDR3 is TGTGCCAGCAGCTTAGCCTCAGGGTTCTATGGCTGCACCTTC. Translating gives CASSLASGFYGCTF.

To note about this clonotype: This may be a read error, as it is one base from a much larger clone. The V gene is TRBV6-8, the J gene TRBJ2-7; 8 nucleotides match TRBD1. This CDR3 has 16 residues. CDR1 is MNHGY and CDR2 is SAAAGT in the germline V gene. V lost 10 bases, J lost 2 bases, and 16 bases stayed unmatched. This chain's CDR3 is CANSNQPMGQAYEQYF. CDR3 nucleotides: TGTGCCAACAGCAACCAACCTATGGGACAGGCCTACGAGCAGTACTTC.

V usage is TRBV29-1 and J usage is TRBJ2-3; the D call may be TRBD1 or TRBD2 (5 bases each). Germline V CDR1 and CDR2: SQVTM, ANQGSEA. Trimming pared 5 bases from V and 6 bases from J, leaving 18 bases between. The CDR3 consists of 14 residues. CDR3 DNA: TGCAGCGTTAGGTGGGGCTCCTCGGGGGATACGCAGTATTTT. It encodes CSVRWGSSGDTQYF.

This clonotype was counted at least ten times. CDR3 in DNA: TGTGCCAGCAGCCCGGGGACAGCCTCCCCTCGGGACACTGAAGCTTTCTTT. Translated, it gives CASSPGTASPRDTEAFF. This rearrangement joins TRBV7-3 to TRBJ1-1, with TRBD1 identical over 7 bases. This CDR3 spans 17 amino acids. Germline loops: CDR1 SGHTA, CDR2 FQGTGA. The J segment lost 3 bases and the V segment lost 5 bases, leaving 15 bases of the junction unmatched.

This chain joins TRBV2 and TRBJ1-2, with a tentative D call TRBD1 (5 bases). This CDR3 spans 12 amino acids. Germline values: CDR1 SNHLY, CDR2 FYNNEI. Deletions cut 7 bases from V and 5 bases from J, with 11 bases between. The CDR3 region has the DNA TGTGCCAGCACCGGGGGGGGTTATGGCTACACCTTC. Its translation is CASTGGGYGYTF.

On this clonotype: One end of the junction is discordant with germline, which a read error may explain. This sequence joins TRBV7-6 and TRBJ2-2; 12 bases line up with TRBD2. Germline CDR1 reads SGHVS; CDR2 reads FNYEAQ. This CDR3 spans 16 amino acids. CDR3 residues: CANSVTSGGNTGELFF. CDR3 nucleotide sequence: TGTGCCAACAGCGTGACTAGCGGGGGGAACACCGGGGAGCTGTTTTTT.

The chain links TRBV7-9 to TRBJ1-2; D is perhaps TRBD1 (6 bases). The CDR3 totals 14 residues. Germline V gives CDR1 SEHNR, CDR2 FQNEAQ (reference sequence). Trimming pared 10 bases from V and 6 bases from J, leaving 21 bases between. CDR3 DNA: TGTGCCATCATAGAATCAACAGGGACGGATGGCTACACCTTC. Residues: CAIIESTGTDGYTF.

This clonotype has a count of ten or more. The gene calls are TRBV6-2 or TRBV6-3 and TRBJ2-3, with a possible D match to TRBD1 (6 bases). This CDR3 contains 14 residues. Germline V gene data show CDR1 as MNHEY and CDR2 as SVGEGT. V lost 2 bases, J lost 6 bases, and 12 bases lay in between. The CDR3 sequence: CASSYRWTADTQYF. CDR3 nucleotide sequence: TGTGCCAGCAGTTACCGGTGGACAGCTGATACGCAGTATTTT.

The CDR3 loop is CASSLVPNYGYTF. The CDR3 DNA sequence: TGTGCCAGCAGCCTGGTCCCTAACTATGGCTACACCTTC. This rearrangement joins TRBV7-9 to TRBJ1-2; no clear D gene. Trimming removed 5 bases from V and 0 bases from J, with 7 bases in between. Germline V gives CDR1 SEHNR, CDR2 FQNEAQ (reference sequence). The CDR3 covers 13 residues.

This clonotype came up a few times. The V gene is TRBV14, the J gene TRBJ2-1; 8 nucleotides line up with TRBD1. Unmatched junction bases numbered 7, after V lost 0 bases and J lost 6 bases. The CDR3 extends over 16 amino acids. Germline V gene lookup returns CDR1 SGHDN and CDR2 FVKESK. CDR3 nucleotide sequence: TGTGCCAGCAGCCAAGATTGGCAGGGGGCGGTCAATGAGCAGTTCTTC. Translation gives CASSQDWQGAVNEQFF.

A few counts support this clonotype. This chain uses TRBV28 with TRBJ1-5; perhaps TRBD1 as D (6 bases). CDR1 is MDHEN and CDR2 is SYDVKM in the germline V gene. This CDR3 is 15 amino acids long. V lost 8 bases and J 12 bases, leaving 26 bases between the germline ends. CDR3 sequence reads: CASWGGAQLVNLQHF. CDR3 DNA sequence: TGTGCCAGCTGGGGGGGGGCCCAACTAGTCAATCTCCAGCATTTT.

This chain connects TRBV2 to TRBJ1-2; possibly TRBD1 for D (5 bases). The CDR3 has 13 residues. Per the germline V gene, CDR1 is SNHLY and CDR2 is FYNNEI. Trimming removed 9 bases at V and 6 bases at J, with 17 bases between. CDR3 sequence: CARAQWGGNGYTF. The CDR3 nucleotides are TGTGCCAGAGCACAATGGGGCGGCAATGGCTACACCTTC.

This clonotype was seen ten or more times. The gene calls are TRBV7-9 and TRBJ2-1, with TRBD1 matching over 7 bases. Germline CDR1 reads SEHNR; CDR2 reads FQNEAQ (reference sequence). The CDR3 runs to 17 residues. J gave up 3 bases and V 5 bases, and 13 bases lay outside the gene matches. The CDR3 DNA reads as TGTGCCAGCAGCCCCGCCGGGACAGCGGCCCTCTACAATGAGCAGTTCTTC. As protein: CASSPAGTAALYNEQFF.

This clonotype occurred a few times. The CDR3 DNA reads as TGTGCCAGCAACCTCGGGGTTGGACAGGGAAGCACAGATACGCAGTATTTT. The encoded protein is CASNLGVGQGSTDTQYF. The rearrangement links TRBV7-2 to TRBJ2-3, with TRBD1 matching 8 bases. In germline, CDR1 is SGHTA, CDR2 FQGNSA. J gave up 0 bases and V 7 bases, and 12 bases lay outside the gene matches. The length of the CDR3 is 17 residues.

This clonotype was observed a few times. The chain joins TRBV11-1 to TRBJ2-1; D is ambiguous. The germline V gene has CDR1 SGHAT and CDR2 FQDESV (reference sequence). The V end lost 6 bases, the J end lost 9 bases, and 12 bases lay between the germline ends. This CDR3 contains 12 residues. The CDR3 sequence: CASSDPLTEQFF. CDR3 bases: TGTGCCAGCAGTGACCCCCTCACTGAGCAGTTCTTC. Combining the CDR3 with reference TRBV11-1 and TRBJ2-1 gives the whole variable domain EAEVAQSPRYKITEKSQAVAFWCDPISGHATLYWYRQILGQGPELLVQFQDESVVDDSQLPKDRFSAERLKGVDSTLKIQPAELGDSAMYLCASSDPLTEQFFGPGTRLTVL.

This clonotype occurred a few times. The genes are TRBV10-3 and TRBJ1-3, with D hard to call. CDR3 size: 16 residues. Per the germline V gene, CDR1 is ENHRY and CDR2 is SYGVKD. V lost 4 bases and J lost 0, with 13 bases in between. For the CDR3, the DNA is TGTGCCATCAGTGGGCGGAGTGGGAGCTCTGGAAACACCATATATTTT. Protein product: CAISGRSGSSGNTIYF.

The CDR3 nucleotides read TGTGCCAGCAGCCAGTTCCCGGACAGGGGTTACGAGCAGTACTTC. Its translation is CASSQFPDRGYEQYF. This sequence joins TRBV3-1 and TRBJ2-7; 9 nucleotides align to TRBD1. V was clipped by 3 bases and J by 4 bases; unmatched bases: 7. Germline CDR1 LGHDT, CDR2 YNNKEL (reference sequence). CDR3 length equals 15 residues.

In this sample, this clonotype turned up many times. This sequence joins TRBV6-1 and TRBJ1-2; no reliable D call. Germline-derived CDR1 and CDR2 are MNHNS and SASEGT. The CDR3 contains 15 residues. V was clipped by 4 bases and J by 4 bases, with 16 bases between them. CDR3 sequence reads: CASSATGGLGYGYTF. For the CDR3, the DNA is TGTGCCAGCAGTGCAACGGGTGGGCTGGGCTATGGCTACACCTTC.